This T cell receptor beta chain was found in a study of CD8+ T cells in alopecia areata. As for the study in general: Among treated patients, oral tofacitinib was administered at 5 to 10 mg twice daily.

Note on this clone: The antigen is unknown.

Indicated treatment: oral pan-JAK inhibitor, 5-10 mg twice daily. General study findings and limits: Researchers reported that TCR sharing among patients proved less clear than in mice, possibly HLA-linked.

Following RNA extraction, reverse transcription yielded cDNA that acted as the sequencing template. The data were produced by immunoSEQ multiplex PCR, yet TCRdb's version contains in-frame clones alone and is incomplete. The sample records hundreds of thousands of clones, about 60% being singletons. Per the germline V gene, CDR1 is SGHTA and CDR2 is FQGNSA. Trimming took off 3 bases at V and 1 base at J, with 9 bases between the two ends. The CDR3 consists of 14 residues. This sample comprised CD4+ T cells sorted from blood, obtained at week 52, from a patient treated with tofacitinib. The clonotype was recovered from a human donor with alopecia areata. V is TRBV7-2 and J is TRBJ1-1, with D hard to call. The CDR3 here is CASSFRDGNTEAFF. Here the CDR3 DNA reads TGTGCCAGCAGCTTTAGGGATGGGAACACTGAAGCTTTCTTT.